These 2 T cell receptor beta chains were all obtained from the same sample, sequenced in a study of blood T cells in healthy people across ages. A second PCR, run for about 7 to 12 cycles, used a sample-barcoded 5' primer plus a J-beta primer mix. One entry per CDR3 protein results from TCRdb running MiXCR on the 5' RACE reads. The sample has fewer than 950,000 distinct CDR3 sequences, about 34% seen once. The sample taken for sequencing was blood. The origin of the receptors is a man aged 18 to 29 in good health.

The V call is TRBV4-2, the J call TRBJ1-1, with D maybe TRBD1 (6 bases). CDR1 and CDR2 from the germline V gene are LGHNA and YNFKEQ. V was cut by 2 bases and J by 8 bases, with 15 bases left in between. CDR3 length: 14 residues. The CDR3 protein is CASSQSQGIREAFF. CDR3 DNA: TGTGCCAGCAGCCAATCACAGGGAATCAGGGAAGCTTTCTTT.

This chain uses TRBV29-1 with TRBJ2-5; D is unclear. The better agreement between TRBJ2-7 and the DNA end casts doubt on the J call. Germline CDR1 is SQVTM and CDR2 is ANQGSEA. The CDR3 runs 11 residues. In DNA, the CDR3 is TGCAGCGCCCCATATGGGTCCGAGCAGTACTTC. It codes for CSAPYGSEQYF.